A single sample is the source of the 14 T cell receptor beta chains below, sequenced in a study of T cell responses to AZD1222 COVID-19 vaccine. TCRdb's table, derived via immunoSEQ multiplex PCR, lists solely in-frame clones and lacks some. The data show 120,000 or so clones, with around 87% seen just once and about 9.4% held by the top ten. This sample comprised peripheral blood, obtained on day 0 of AZD1222 vaccination. These receptors originate from an adult in good health.

The genes are TRBV30 and TRBJ2-5, with TRBD2 matching over 12 bases. Germline assignment: CDR1 GTSNPN and CDR2 SVGIG (reference sequence). The CDR3 has 13 amino acids. Trimming cost V 1 base and J 6 bases; bases outside gene matches: 0. In DNA, the CDR3 is TGTGCCTGGAGTGGGACTAGCGGGAAGACCCAGTACTTC. Translating it yields CAWSGTSGKTQYF.

This CDR3 is CASSPPGHQVTDTQYF. Here the CDR3 DNA reads TGTGCCAGCTCACCACCGGGACACCAAGTCACAGATACGCAGTATTTT. V usage is TRBV18 and J usage is TRBJ2-3; D might be TRBD1 (6 bases). CDR1 is KGHSH and CDR2 is LQKENI in the germline V gene. There are 16 residues in the CDR3. Trimming stripped 0 bases from V and 2 bases from J, with 12 bases between.

This chain links TRBV9 with TRBJ1-1; TRBD1 is a possible D gene (5 bases). The length of the CDR3 is 13 residues. V was cut by 5 bases and J by 1 base, with 9 bases left in between. CDR1 and CDR2 (germline): SGDLS, YYNGEE. CDR3 amino acids: CASSRRANTEAFF. DNA of the CDR3: TGTGCCAGCAGTCGCAGGGCGAACACTGAAGCTTTCTTT.

The rearrangement joins TRBV25-1 to TRBJ2-2; no reliable D call. Germline values: CDR1 MGHDK, CDR2 SYGVNS. The V and J ends lost 8 bases and 3 bases respectively, with 4 bases between them. The CDR3 is 11 amino acids. In DNA form, the CDR3 reads TGTGCCAGCGGTTACACCGGGGAGCTGTTTTTT. Its translation: CASGYTGELFF.

Concerning this clone: Compared with germline, one end of the junction differs, possibly owing to a read error. The chain combines TRBV5-8 with TRBJ1-2, with 7 bases aligning to TRBD1. Germline loops: CDR1 SGHTS, CDR2 YDEGEE. CDR3 size: 14 residues. CDR3 bases: TGTGCCAGCAGATTGGGACAGATTGACTATGGCTACACCTTC. Residues: CASRLGQIDYGYTF.

The chain carries TRBV12-1 and TRBJ1-1; TRBD1, the table's D call, lacks a check against the DNA. TRBV12-1 is a known pseudogene. The CDR3 consists of 14 residues. CDR3 region: CASSATGPGTEAFF. CDR3 DNA sequence: TGTGCCAGCAGCGCGACAGGACCGGGGACTGAAGCTTTCTTT.

The chain uses TRBV7-3 and TRBJ2-5, with 7 bases lining up with TRBD2. V was pared by 5 bases and J by 4 bases, with 4 bases of the junction left unmatched. The CDR3 has 13 residues. The V gene's germline CDR1 is SGHTA and CDR2 FQGTGA. Here the CDR3 reads CASSRGGGETQYF. The CDR3 region has the DNA TGTGCCAGCAGCAGGGGCGGGGGAGAGACCCAGTACTTC.

The CDR3 DNA is TGTGCCAGCAGTTACCAAACAGGGGATCCAGCAGAGACCCAGTACTTC. Protein sequence: CASSYQTGDPAETQYF. The J gene is TRBJ2-5, the V gene TRBV6-2 or TRBV6-3; 7 bases match TRBD1. Germline CDR1 and CDR2: MNHEY and SVGEGT. CDR3 length: 16 residues. V lost 2 bases, J lost 4 bases, and 10 bases stayed unmatched.

This clone was seen just once. This chain links TRBV2 with TRBJ2-7, with D possibly being TRBD2 (6 bases). Germline CDR1 SNHLY, CDR2 FYNNEI. This CDR3 spans 16 amino acids. V lost 6 bases to trimming and J lost 3 bases, with 21 bases between them. CDR3 nucleotide sequence: TGTGCCAGCAGGGGAGGAGCAGGGTCAAATCACTACGAGCAGTACTTC. Translated: CASRGGAGSNHYEQYF.

V usage is TRBV2 and J usage is TRBJ1-2; D unresolved. The V and J ends lost 0 bases and 9 bases respectively, with 8 bases between them. The germline CDR1 and CDR2 sequences are SNHLY and FYNNEI. The CDR3 loop spans 12 amino acids. CDR3 bases: TGTGCCAGCAGTGAAGCCTCTAGTAGCTACACCTTC. This translates into CASSEASSSYTF.

This sequence joins TRBV6-6 and TRBJ1-1; D might be TRBD1 (6 bases). The V gene lost 6 bases and the J gene lost 4 bases, with 9 bases spanning the gap. Germline CDR1 and CDR2: MNHNY and SVGAGI (reference sequence). This CDR3 is built from 12 residues. In DNA form, the CDR3 reads TGTGCCAGCAGCCACAGGGCCACTGAAGCTTTCTTT. Translated, it gives CASSHRATEAFF.

J is TRBJ1-1 and V is TRBV10-3; TRBD1 agrees at 7 bases. The germline V gene encodes CDR1 ENHRY and CDR2 SYGVKD. This CDR3 has 15 amino acids. Trimming cost V 3 bases and J 0 bases; bases outside gene matches: 4. The CDR3 DNA sequence: TGTGCCATCAGTGACTCCGGGACAGTGAACACTGAAGCTTTCTTT. Translation: CAISDSGTVNTEAFF.

CDR3 DNA: TGTGCCAGTCGCTCCGCGGACAGGCAGCGGAGCCAGCCCCAGCATTTT. Its translation: CASRSADRQRSQPQHF. The genes are TRBV19 and TRBJ1-5; 7 bases fit TRBD1. CDR3 length: 16 residues. The V gene end was trimmed by 8 bases and the J gene end by 7 bases; junction bases not matched to a gene: 17. Germline V gene lookup returns CDR1 LNHDA and CDR2 SQIVND (reference sequence).

V gene TRBV5-1 combines with J gene TRBJ1-2; 7 nucleotides align to TRBD1. The J segment lost 6 bases and the V segment lost 0 bases, leaving 5 bases of the junction unmatched. Germline values: CDR1 SGHRS, CDR2 YFSETQ. The CDR3 covers 14 residues. The CDR3 nucleotides read TGCGCCAGCAGCTTGGGGACAGGTCTTGATGGCTACACCTTC. Translating it yields CASSLGTGLDGYTF.